Below, 26 T cell receptor beta chains from the same sample are listed, as sequenced in a study of prognosis after radiotherapy for stage I lung cancer. Genomic DNA provided the template from which TCR beta CDR3 was amplified by two-round multiplex PCR. With primers specific to each TRBV and TRBJ gene, the first-round PCR was performed. Using its own MiXCR run on the multiplex PCR reads, TCRdb lists one record per CDR3 protein. The data hold about 14,000 distinct CDR3 sequences, with about 27% observed a single time. The sample was PBMCs, taken before or after stereotactic body radiation therapy (not recorded which). These TCRs come from a donor aged 50 or older with non-small cell lung cancer.

The sample holds many counts of this clonotype. V and J are TRBV4-1 and TRBJ2-3; a weak D match, TRBD1 (6 bases). The CDR3 is made up of 16 amino acids. The germline V gene encodes CDR1 MGHRA and CDR2 YSYEKL. Trimming shortened V by 2 bases and J by 0 bases, and 12 bases separated the two germline ends. The chain's CDR3 is CASSQSDSTSTDTQYF. The CDR3 DNA reads as TGCGCCAGCAGCCAATCGGACAGCACTAGCACAGATACGCAGTATTTT.

This clonotype is classed as medium-sized. The gene calls are TRBV9 and TRBJ1-6; the D is unclear. The germline V and J ends were trimmed by 0 bases and 5 bases, with 6 bases remaining between them. CDR1 and CDR2 (germline): SGDLS, YYNGEE. The CDR3 loop spans 14 amino acids. The CDR3 nucleotides read TGTGCCAGCAGCGTAGGCATACATAATTCACCCCTCCACTTT. It specifies CASSVGIHNSPLHF.

About this clonotype itself: This may be a read error: a much more frequent sequence differs by one nucleotide. This chain's CDR3 is CASSYHATNEKLFF. CDR3 in DNA: TGTGCCAGCAGTTATCACGCAACTAATGAAAAACTGTTTTTT. The J gene is TRBJ1-4, the V gene TRBV6-2 or TRBV6-3; D not resolved. The CDR3 loop spans 14 amino acids. Trimming took 3 bases from V and 0 from J, leaving 5 bases between them. The germline gives CDR1 MNHEY, CDR2 SVGEGT.

For this clonotype: A far larger clone differs by one base, so this is likely a read error. This sequence joins TRBV6-5 and TRBJ2-7; D unresolved. V lost 8 bases, J lost 4 bases, and 12 bases lay in between. Germline assignment: CDR1 MNHEY and CDR2 SVGAGI. The length of the CDR3 is 12 residues. CDR3 in amino acids: CASGSGSYEQYF. The CDR3 DNA is TGTGCCAGCGGCAGTGGATCTTACGAGCAGTACTTC.

Concerning this clonotype itself: Since a much larger clone is just one base distant, this may be a read error. CDR3 sequence reads: CASSQGTRLVSRQENQYF. For the CDR3, the DNA is TGTGCCAGCAGCCAAGGAACGAGACTAGTTTCACGGCAAGAGAACCAGTACTTC. The chain joins TRBV4-2 to TRBJ2-5, with D perhaps TRBD2 (6 bases). This CDR3 region has 18 residues. Germline CDR1 reads LGHNA; CDR2 reads YNFKEQ.

This clonotype was seen ten or more times. CDR3 sequence (DNA): TGTGCCAGCAGGGTTGAAAAACTGTTTTTT. Its protein is CASRVEKLFF. The chain is built from TRBV2 and TRBJ1-4; D is unresolved. V lost 6 bases, J lost 7 bases, and 3 bases lay in between. From germline, CDR1 is SNHLY and CDR2 FYNNEI. CDR3 length equals 10 residues.

Regarding this clonotype: Given a far larger clone just one base away, this is likely a sequencing read error. The V and J genes are TRBV6-8 and TRBJ1-6, with D tentatively TRBD1 (6 bases). This CDR3 spans 13 amino acids. The germline V gene encodes CDR1 MNHGY and CDR2 SAAAGT. CDR3 DNA sequence: TGTGACAGCACGAGGGGGGCTAATTCACCCCTCCACTTT. This sequence encodes CDSTRGANSPLHF.

A few counts support this clonotype. This likely stems from a read error, as it lies one base from a far larger clone. This chain joins TRBV7-9 and TRBJ2-2; D is unresolved. V was shortened by 5 bases and J by 6 bases, with 10 bases between the two germline ends. Germline values: CDR1 SEHNR, CDR2 FQNEAQ (reference sequence). This CDR3 contains 13 residues. The CDR3 DNA sequence: TGTGCCAGCAGCCCATTGGGCTCCGGGGAGCTGTTTTTT. Translated: CASSPLGSGELFF.

This clonotype was counted ten times or more. CDR3 in DNA: TGTGCCAGCAGCCTCCCGGCCTCGGCCTACGAGCAGTACTTC. This encodes CASSLPASAYEQYF. The rearrangement links TRBV14 to TRBJ2-7; D not resolved. CDR3 length: 14 amino acids. Deletions cut 4 bases from V and 2 bases from J, with 12 bases between. Germline values: CDR1 SGHDN, CDR2 FVKESK.

This clonotype showed up many times. The V gene is TRBV7-9, the J gene TRBJ2-7; no definite D call. Trimming cost V 5 bases and J 6 bases, with 14 bases left between them. Germline-derived CDR1 and CDR2 are SEHNR and FQNEAQ (reference sequence). This CDR3 comprises 13 residues. The CDR3: CASSLPTSSEQYF. The DNA for the CDR3 is TGTGCCAGCAGCCTCCCGACATCTTCCGAGCAGTACTTC.

Concerning this clonotype: The CDR3 ends on some other residue instead of the conserved phenylalanine or tryptophan, so this is likely a read error. The chain employs TRBV7-2 and TRBJ1-6; D is unclear. The germline V gene has CDR1 SGHTA and CDR2 FQGNSA. The CDR3 has 17 residues. The V and J ends lost 5 bases and 7 bases respectively, with 21 bases between them. The CDR3 loop reads CASSMPRLSSWNSPLHS. CDR3 coding DNA: TGTGCCAGCAGCATGCCGCGGTTGAGCAGTTGGAATTCACCCCTCCACTCT.

The V gene is TRBV20-1, the J gene TRBJ2-5; D might be TRBD1 (6 bases). The CDR3 is 15 amino acids. The germline V gene encodes CDR1 DFQATT and CDR2 SNEGSKA (reference sequence). The ends were cut back, 5 bases at V and 2 bases at J, with 18 bases in the middle. The CDR3, as DNA: TGCAGTGCTCCTGAAAGGGGGATGATACAAGAGACCCAGTACTTC. It encodes CSAPERGMIQETQYF.

The chain joins TRBV9 to TRBJ2-5; D unresolved. The germline V and J ends were trimmed by 1 base and 5 bases, with 15 bases remaining between them. The CDR3 has 15 residues. Germline V gives CDR1 SGDLS, CDR2 YYNGEE. Here the CDR3 DNA reads TGTGCCAGCAGCGTATTCGGCAGTCGTGGCGAGACCCAGTACTTC. Translated, it gives CASSVFGSRGETQYF.

About this clonotype itself: This likely stems from a read error, as it lies one base from a far larger clone. The chain combines TRBV7-9 with TRBJ2-1; D possibly corresponds to TRBD1 (5 bases). Germline CDR1 is SEHNR and CDR2 is FQNEAQ (reference sequence). The CDR3 covers 16 residues. V lost 4 bases and J 9 bases, leaving 22 bases between the germline ends. For the CDR3, the DNA is TGTGCCAGCAGCTACATACTATCGGGTTCTACAGGTGAGCAGTTCTTC. This encodes CASSYILSGSTGEQFF.

In this sample, this clonotype turned up many times. The chain recombines TRBV4-1 with TRBJ2-2, with a tentative D call TRBD1 (7 bases). With 1 base removed from V and 4 bases from J, the gap between germline ends came to 13 bases. Germline CDR1 reads MGHRA; CDR2 reads YSYEKL. This CDR3 is 16 amino acids long. The CDR3 sequence: CASSQGRGRGTGELFF. Written as DNA, the CDR3 is TGCGCCAGCAGCCAAGGGAGGGGGCGAGGCACCGGGGAGCTGTTTTTT.

Regarding this clonotype: This probably arose from a read error, given a far larger clone one base away. The rearrangement uses TRBV6-8 and TRBJ2-1, with 11 bases that match TRBD2. CDR3 size: 17 residues. CDR1 is MNHGY and CDR2 is SAAAGT in the germline V gene. Unmatched junction bases numbered 9, after V lost 6 bases and J lost 2 bases. The CDR3: CASRTPSGGSAYNEQFF. The CDR3 DNA is TGTGCCAGCAGAACACCTAGCGGGGGGAGCGCCTACAATGAGCAGTTCTTC.

On this clonotype itself: A far bigger clonotype differs at one base, so this is likely a read error. V gene TRBV12-3 or TRBV12-4 combines with J gene TRBJ2-5; the D gene is possibly TRBD1 (5 bases). The DNA end is more similar to TRBJ2-1, so the J call may be wrong. CDR3 length: 13 amino acids. The chain's CDR3 is CASSPTGAKTQFF. DNA for the CDR3: TGTGCCAGCAGTCCCACAGGAGCCAAAACGCAGTTCTTC.

This clonotype occurred many times. V gene TRBV3-1 combines with J gene TRBJ2-7, with unresolved D. V lost 0 bases and J 0 bases, leaving 6 bases between the germline ends. Germline-derived CDR1 and CDR2 are LGHDT and YNNKEL (reference sequence). The CDR3 covers 14 residues. DNA of the CDR3: TGTGCCAGCAGCCAAGATTTAAGCTCCTACGAGCAGTACTTC. Amino acid sequence: CASSQDLSSYEQYF.

This clonotype is medium-sized in the sample. The chain carries TRBV5-1 and TRBJ2-6, with D maybe TRBD1 (6 bases). The CDR3 length is 14 residues. CDR1 and CDR2 from the germline V gene are SGHRS and YFSETQ. Trimming stripped 7 bases from V and 0 bases from J, with 8 bases between. The CDR3: CASEDSSGANVLTF. CDR3 DNA sequence: TGCGCCAGCGAGGACAGCTCTGGGGCCAACGTCCTGACTTTC.

This clonotype was picked up many times. The chain joins TRBV2 to TRBJ2-5, with a tentative D call TRBD2 (7 bases). The germline gives CDR1 SNHLY, CDR2 FYNNEI. The CDR3 loop spans 15 amino acids. Trimming pared 2 bases from V and 5 bases from J, leaving 15 bases between. CDR3 DNA sequence: TGTGCCAGCAGTGAACGAGGGGGGAGGGAGGAGACCCAGTACTTC. Its protein product is CASSERGGREETQYF. The whole variable domain, filled in from reference TRBV2 and TRBJ2-5, reads EPEVTQTPSHQVTQMGQEVILRCVPISNHLYFYWYRQILGQKVEFLVSFYNNEISEKSEIFDDQFSVERPDGSNFTLKIRSTKLEDSAMYFCASSERGGREETQYFGPGTRLLVL.

For this clonotype: The junction does not match germline at one end; this may be a read error. The V and J genes are TRBV24-1 and TRBJ2-5; D may be TRBD1 (5 bases). CDR3 length: 16 residues. Germline lookup yields CDR1 KGHDR and CDR2 SFDVKD. CDR3 region: CSTSDGGTGMGETQYF. In DNA, the CDR3 is TGTTCCACCAGTGATGGTGGTACAGGTATGGGAGAGACCCAGTACTTC.

In the case of this clonotype: A far more abundant clone sits one base away, making this likely a read error. CDR3 protein: CASSTGVQGLRNEQFF. CDR3 coding DNA: TGTGCCAGCAGCACGGGGGTACAGGGCCTCCGAAATGAGCAGTTCTTC. V gene TRBV6-2 or TRBV6-3 combines with J gene TRBJ2-1, with D perhaps matching TRBD1 or TRBD2 (6 bases each). Germline CDR1 MNHEY, CDR2 SVGEGT. Deletions cut 6 bases from V and 7 bases from J, with 22 bases between. CDR3 length: 16 amino acids.

For this clonotype: A read error is likely here: a far larger clone is one base away. The chain uses TRBV7-9 and TRBJ2-2; D is unclear. CDR3 length: 14 amino acids. Germline V gene lookup returns CDR1 SEHNR and CDR2 FQNEAQ (reference sequence). Between the trimmed V and J ends, which lost 2 bases and 0 bases, there was a span of 4 bases. The CDR3 nucleotides read TGTGCCAGCAGCTTACGGGCGAACACCGGGGAGCTGTTTTTT. Translating it yields CASSLRANTGELFF.

This clonotype occurred many times. The chain combines TRBV3-1 with TRBJ1-1; 10 bases line up with TRBD1. The CDR3 has 15 residues. Germline-derived CDR1 and CDR2 are LGHDT and YNNKEL (reference sequence). V trimming: 4 bases; J trimming: 1 base; junction bases outside the gene matches: 3. The DNA of the CDR3 is TGTGCCAGCAGCCGACGGACAGGGGGGAACACTGAAGCTTTCTTT. It encodes CASSRRTGGNTEAFF.

On this clonotype itself: The likely explanation is a read error, given a far larger clone one base away. The gene calls are TRBV6-8 and TRBJ1-4; 9 positions agree with TRBD1. The germline gives CDR1 MNHGY, CDR2 SAAAGT. CDR3 length: 16 residues. CDR3 protein: CVSSRSSGTGREKLFF. The CDR3 DNA follows: TGTGTCAGCAGCCGCTCCTCCGGGACAGGGCGTGAAAAACTGTTTTTT.

This clonotype has ten or more counts. In DNA form, the CDR3 reads TGTGCCAGCAGCTTTATAGACGGGGGATTTACCGGGGAGCTGTTTTTT. This codes for CASSFIDGGFTGELFF. This chain uses TRBV7-8 with TRBJ2-2; perhaps TRBD2 as D (6 bases). The CDR3 covers 16 residues. Trimming removed 3 bases at V and 5 bases at J, with 16 bases between. From germline, CDR1 is SGHVS and CDR2 FQNEAQ.